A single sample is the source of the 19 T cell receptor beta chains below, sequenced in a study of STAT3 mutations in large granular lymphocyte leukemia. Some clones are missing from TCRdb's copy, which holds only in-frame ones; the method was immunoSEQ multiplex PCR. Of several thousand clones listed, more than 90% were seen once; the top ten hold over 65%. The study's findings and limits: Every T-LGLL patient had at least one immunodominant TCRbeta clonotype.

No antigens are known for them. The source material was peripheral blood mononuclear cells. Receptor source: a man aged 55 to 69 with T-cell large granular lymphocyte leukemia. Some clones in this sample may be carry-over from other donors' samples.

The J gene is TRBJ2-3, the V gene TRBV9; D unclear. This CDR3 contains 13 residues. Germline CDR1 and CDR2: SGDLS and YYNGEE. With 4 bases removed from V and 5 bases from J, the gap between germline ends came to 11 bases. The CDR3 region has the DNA TGTGCCAGCAGCCAACAGCTCGGAGATACGCAGTATTTT. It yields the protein CASSQQLGDTQYF.

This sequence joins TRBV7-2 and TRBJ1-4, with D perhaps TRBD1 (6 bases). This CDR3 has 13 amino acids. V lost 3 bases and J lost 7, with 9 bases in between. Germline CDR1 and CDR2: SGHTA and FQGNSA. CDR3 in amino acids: CASSLGRGEKLFF. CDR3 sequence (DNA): TGTGCCAGCAGCTTGGGCAGGGGTGAAAAACTGTTTTTT.

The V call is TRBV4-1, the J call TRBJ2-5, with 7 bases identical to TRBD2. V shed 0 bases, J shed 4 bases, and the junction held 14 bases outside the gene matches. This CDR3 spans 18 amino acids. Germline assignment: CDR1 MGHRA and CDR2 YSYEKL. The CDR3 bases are TGCGCCAGCAGCCAAGAAAGATCGGCGGGGAGGGCCGGAGAGACCCAGTACTTC. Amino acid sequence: CASSQERSAGRAGETQYF.

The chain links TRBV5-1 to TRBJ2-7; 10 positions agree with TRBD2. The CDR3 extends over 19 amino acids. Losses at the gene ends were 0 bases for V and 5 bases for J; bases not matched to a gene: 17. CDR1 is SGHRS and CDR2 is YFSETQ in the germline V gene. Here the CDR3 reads CASSLARTLAGGLIDEQYF. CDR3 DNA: TGCGCCAGCAGCTTGGCGAGGACCTTAGCGGGAGGATTAATCGACGAGCAGTACTTC.

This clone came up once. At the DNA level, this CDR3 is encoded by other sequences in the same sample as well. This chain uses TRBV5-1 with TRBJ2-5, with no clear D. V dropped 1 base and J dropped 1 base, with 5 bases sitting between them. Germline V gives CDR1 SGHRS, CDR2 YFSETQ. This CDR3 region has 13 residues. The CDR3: CASSLLVQETQYF. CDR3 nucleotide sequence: TGCGCCAGCAGCTTGCTGGTCCAAGAGACCCAGTACTTC. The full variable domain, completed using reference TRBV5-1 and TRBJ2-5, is KAGVTQTPRYLIKTRGQQVTLSCSPISGHRSVSWYQQTPGQGLQFLFEYFSETQRNKGNFPGRFSGRQFSNSRSEMNVSTLELGDSALYLCASSLLVQETQYFGPGTRLLVL.

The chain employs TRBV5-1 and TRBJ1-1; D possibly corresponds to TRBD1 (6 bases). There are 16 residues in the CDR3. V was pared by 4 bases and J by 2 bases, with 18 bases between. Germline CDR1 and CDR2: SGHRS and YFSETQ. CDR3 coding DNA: TGCGCCAGCAGCCTCCTAGGGGGAGGGACTAACACTGAAGCTTTCTTT. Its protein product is CASSLLGGGTNTEAFF.

CDR3 nucleotide sequence: TGTGCCAGCCAGCCGGGACTCAACCAAGAGACCCAGTACTTC. This gives the protein CASQPGLNQETQYF. The chain employs TRBV6-5 and TRBJ2-5, with D perhaps TRBD2 (6 bases). This CDR3 is built from 14 residues. Germline V gene sequence: CDR1 MNHEY, CDR2 SVGAGI. The V gene lost 8 bases and the J gene lost 0 bases, with 13 bases spanning the gap.

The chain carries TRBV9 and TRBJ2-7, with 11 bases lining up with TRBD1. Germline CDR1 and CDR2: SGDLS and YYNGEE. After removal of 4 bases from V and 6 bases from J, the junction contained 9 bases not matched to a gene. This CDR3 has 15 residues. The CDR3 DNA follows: TGTGCCAGCAGCCCAAGGACAGGGGGCTACGCCGAGCAGTACTTC. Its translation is CASSPRTGGYAEQYF.

The CDR3, as DNA: TGTGCCAGCAGCTTCAGGGGTAATATCGGGGAGCTGTTTTTT. Translation: CASSFRGNIGELFF. The chain carries TRBV5-4 and TRBJ2-2; D perhaps matches TRBD1 (6 bases). CDR3 size: 14 residues. With 2 bases removed from V and 7 bases from J, the gap between germline ends came to 12 bases. Germline lookup yields CDR1 SGHNT and CDR2 YYREEE (reference sequence).

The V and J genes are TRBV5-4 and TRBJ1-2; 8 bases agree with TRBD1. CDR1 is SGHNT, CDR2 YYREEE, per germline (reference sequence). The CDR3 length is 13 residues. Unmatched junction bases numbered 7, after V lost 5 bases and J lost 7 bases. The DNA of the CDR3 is TGTGCCAGCAGTATGGACAGGGTTTCTGGCTACACCTTC. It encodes CASSMDRVSGYTF.

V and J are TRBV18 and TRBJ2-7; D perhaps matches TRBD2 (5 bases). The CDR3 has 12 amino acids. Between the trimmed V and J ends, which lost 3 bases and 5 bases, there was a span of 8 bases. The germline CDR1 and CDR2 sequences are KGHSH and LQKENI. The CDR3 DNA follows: TGTGCCAGCTCACCGCCCGGGGACGAGCAGTACTTC. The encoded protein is CASSPPGDEQYF.

This CDR3 reads CASTYRTSGYEQYF. For the CDR3, the DNA is TGTGCCAGCACCTATAGGACTAGCGGCTACGAGCAGTACTTC. The chain combines TRBV7-8 with TRBJ2-7, with 10 bases aligning to TRBD2. CDR3 length equals 14 residues. After removal of 7 bases from V and 3 bases from J, the junction contained 6 bases not matched to a gene. Germline CDR1 reads SGHVS; CDR2 reads FQNEAQ.

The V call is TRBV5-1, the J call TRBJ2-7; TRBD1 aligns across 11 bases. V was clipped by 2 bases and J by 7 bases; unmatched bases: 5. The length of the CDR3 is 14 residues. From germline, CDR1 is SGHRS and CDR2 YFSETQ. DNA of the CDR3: TGCGCCAGCAGCTTTGGACAGGGGGCGAGGGAGCAGTACTTC. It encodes CASSFGQGAREQYF.

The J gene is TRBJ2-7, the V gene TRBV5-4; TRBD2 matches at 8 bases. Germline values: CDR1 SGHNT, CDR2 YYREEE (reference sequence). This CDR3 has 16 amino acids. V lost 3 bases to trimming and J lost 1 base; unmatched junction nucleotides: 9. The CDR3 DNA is TGTGCCAGCAGCTCGGGTCTTGGACTAGCTTCCTACGAGCAGTACTTC. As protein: CASSSGLGLASYEQYF.

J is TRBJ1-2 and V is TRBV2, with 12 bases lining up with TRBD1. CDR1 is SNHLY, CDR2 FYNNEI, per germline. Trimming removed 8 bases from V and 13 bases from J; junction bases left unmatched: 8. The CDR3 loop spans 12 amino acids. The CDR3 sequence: CASRDRGPEFTF. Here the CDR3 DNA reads TGTGCCAGCCGGGACAGGGGGCCTGAGTTCACCTTC.

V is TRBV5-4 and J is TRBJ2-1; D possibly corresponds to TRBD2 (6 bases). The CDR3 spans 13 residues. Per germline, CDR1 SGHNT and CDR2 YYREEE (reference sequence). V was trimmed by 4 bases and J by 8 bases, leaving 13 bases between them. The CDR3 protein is CASSPRTTHEQFF. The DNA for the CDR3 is TGTGCCAGCAGCCCCCGGACTACCCATGAGCAGTTCTTC.

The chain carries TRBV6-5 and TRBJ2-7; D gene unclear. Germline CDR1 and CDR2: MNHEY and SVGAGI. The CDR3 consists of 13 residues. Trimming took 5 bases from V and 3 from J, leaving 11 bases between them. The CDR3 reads CASSNTADYEQYF. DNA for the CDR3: TGTGCCAGCAGTAACACCGCCGACTACGAGCAGTACTTC.

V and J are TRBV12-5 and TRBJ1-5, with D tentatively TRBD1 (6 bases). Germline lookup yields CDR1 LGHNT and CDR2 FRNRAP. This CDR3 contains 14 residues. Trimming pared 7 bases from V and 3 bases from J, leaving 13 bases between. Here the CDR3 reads CASAGGQYNQPQHF. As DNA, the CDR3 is TGTGCTAGTGCCGGGGGGCAGTACAATCAGCCCCAGCATTTT.

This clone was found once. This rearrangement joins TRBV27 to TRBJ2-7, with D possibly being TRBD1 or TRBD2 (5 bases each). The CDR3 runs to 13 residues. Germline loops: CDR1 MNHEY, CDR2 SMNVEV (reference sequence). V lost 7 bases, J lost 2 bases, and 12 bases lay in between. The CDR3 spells CASNRGGTYEQYF. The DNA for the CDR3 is TGTGCCAGCAACCGGGGCGGTACCTACGAGCAGTACTTC.